Listed here is a single TCR beta chain. This specimen comes from a study of blood T cell repertoires in COVID-19. CDR3 length: 19 residues. CDR1 LNHDA and CDR2 SQIVND come from the germline V gene (reference sequence). The ends were cut back, 0 bases at V and 3 bases at J, with 20 bases in the middle. The authors' processing: The authors estimated nucleated cell counts from reference gene primer amplification. Profiled with immunoSEQ multiplex PCR; TCRdb holds only in-frame clones, not every one. V and J calls and clone size are as listed in that table; D and trimming were resolved from the DNA. Of about 68,000 clones in the sample, 80% to 95% were seen once.

J is TRBJ2-2 and V is TRBV19; D is undetermined. The receptor comes from a man over 45 with COVID-19, enrolled during active disease. Sequencing was carried out using peripheral blood. CDR3 DNA: TGTGCCAGTAGTATAGAAGGCGGAGCAGAGTTCTCTTACACCGGGGAGCTGTTTTTT. Amino acid sequence: CASSIEGGAEFSYTGELFF. Full variable domain (outside the CDR3, taken from reference TRBV19 and TRBJ2-2): DGGITQSPKYLFRKEGQNVTLSCEQNLNHDAMYWYRQDPGQGLRLIYYSQIVNDFQKGDIAEGYSVSREKKESFPLTVTSAQKNPTAFYLCASSIEGGAEFSYTGELFFGEGSRLTVL.